What follows is one T cell receptor beta chain and its context. Its antigen is as yet unknown. This sample was included in a study of T cells in localized non-small cell lung cancer. Study conclusions and caveats: Uninvolved nearby lung showed the greatest T cell clonality, exceeding that found in tumor.

TCRdb keeps only in-frame clones here, not all; method: immunoSEQ multiplex PCR. The sample consists of about 39,000 clones, around 79% of them appearing once. The material sequenced was PBMCs, taken before any cancer treatment. The origin of this receptor is a woman between 40 and 69 years old with stage II squamous cell lung carcinoma.

Here the CDR3 DNA reads TGTGCCAGCAGCCAAGTGCTTGGCAGACCTCCGGGAACTGAAGCTTTCTTT. This encodes CASSQVLGRPPGTEAFF. The V gene is TRBV14, the J gene TRBJ1-1; D gene ambiguous. Per the germline V gene, CDR1 is SGHDN and CDR2 is FVKESK. V gave up 1 base and J gave up 5 bases, with 20 bases separating them. The CDR3 sequence is 17 residues long. The full variable domain, completed using reference TRBV14 and TRBJ1-1, is EAGVTQFPSHSVIEKGQTVTLRCDPISGHDNLYWYRRVMGKEIKFLLHFVKESKQDESGMPNNRFLAERTGGTYSTLKVQPAELEDSGVYFCASSQVLGRPPGTEAFFGQGTRLTVV.